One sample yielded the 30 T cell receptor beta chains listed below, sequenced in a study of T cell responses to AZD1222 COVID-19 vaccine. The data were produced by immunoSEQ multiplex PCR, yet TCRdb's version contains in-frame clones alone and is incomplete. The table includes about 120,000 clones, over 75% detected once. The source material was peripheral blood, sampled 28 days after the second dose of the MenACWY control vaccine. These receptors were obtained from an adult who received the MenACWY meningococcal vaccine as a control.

The CDR3 is CATGVAGGPDETQYF. As DNA, the CDR3 is TGTGCCACCGGAGTAGCGGGAGGGCCTGACGAGACCCAGTACTTC. The chain recombines TRBV24-1 with TRBJ2-5; 11 bases map to TRBD2. CDR1 is KGHDR and CDR2 is SFDVKD in the germline V gene. CDR3 length equals 15 residues. V was clipped by 9 bases and J by 5 bases; unmatched bases: 10.

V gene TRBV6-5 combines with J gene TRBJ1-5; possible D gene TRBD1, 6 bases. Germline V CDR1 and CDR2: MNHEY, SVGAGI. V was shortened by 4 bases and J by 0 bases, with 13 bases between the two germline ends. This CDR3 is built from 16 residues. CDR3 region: CASSSSTGYSNQPQHF. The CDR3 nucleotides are TGTGCCAGCAGTTCGTCCACAGGGTATAGCAATCAGCCCCAGCATTTT.

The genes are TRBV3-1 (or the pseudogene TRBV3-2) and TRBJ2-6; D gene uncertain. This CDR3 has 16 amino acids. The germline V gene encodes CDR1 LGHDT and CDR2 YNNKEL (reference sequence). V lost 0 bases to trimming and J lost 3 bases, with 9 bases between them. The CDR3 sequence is CASSQDLADGANVLTF. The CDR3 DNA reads TGTGCCAGCAGCCAAGATCTGGCAGATGGGGCCAACGTCCTGACTTTC.

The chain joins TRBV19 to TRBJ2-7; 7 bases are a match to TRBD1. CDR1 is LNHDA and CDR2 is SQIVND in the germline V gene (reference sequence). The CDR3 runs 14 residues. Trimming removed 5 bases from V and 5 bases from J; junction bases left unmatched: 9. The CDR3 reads CASSPRQGLDEQYF. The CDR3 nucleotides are TGTGCCAGTAGTCCCAGACAGGGTCTCGACGAGCAGTACTTC. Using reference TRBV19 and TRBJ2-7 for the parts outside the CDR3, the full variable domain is DGGITQSPKYLFRKEGQNVTLSCEQNLNHDAMYWYRQDPGQGLRLIYYSQIVNDFQKGDIAEGYSVSREKKESFPLTVTSAQKNPTAFYLCASSPRQGLDEQYFGPGTRLTVT.

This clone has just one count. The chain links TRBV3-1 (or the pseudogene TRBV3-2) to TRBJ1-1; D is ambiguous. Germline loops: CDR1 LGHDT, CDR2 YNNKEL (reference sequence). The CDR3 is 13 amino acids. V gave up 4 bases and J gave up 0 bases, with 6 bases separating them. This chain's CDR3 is CASSRQMNTEAFF. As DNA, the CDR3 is TGTGCCAGCAGCCGTCAGATGAACACTGAAGCTTTCTTT.

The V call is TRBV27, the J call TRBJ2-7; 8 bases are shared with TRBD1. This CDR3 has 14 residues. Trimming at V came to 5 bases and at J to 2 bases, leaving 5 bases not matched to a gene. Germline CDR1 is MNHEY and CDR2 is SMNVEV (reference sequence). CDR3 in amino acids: CASSTGQGTYEQYF. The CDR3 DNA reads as TGTGCCAGCAGTACCGGACAGGGCACCTACGAGCAGTACTTC.

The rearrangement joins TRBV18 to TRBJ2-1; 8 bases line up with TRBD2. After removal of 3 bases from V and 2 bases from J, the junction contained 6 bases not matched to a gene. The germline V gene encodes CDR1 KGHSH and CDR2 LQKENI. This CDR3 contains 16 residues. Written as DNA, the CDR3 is TGTGCCAGCTCACCGCCGCGGGGGGTAACCTACAATGAGCAGTTCTTC. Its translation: CASSPPRGVTYNEQFF.

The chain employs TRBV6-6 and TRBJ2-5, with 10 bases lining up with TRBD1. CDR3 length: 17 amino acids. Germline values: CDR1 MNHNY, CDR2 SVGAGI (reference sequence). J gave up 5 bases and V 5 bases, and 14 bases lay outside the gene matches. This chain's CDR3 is CASSPSPGQGFLETQYF. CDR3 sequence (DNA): TGTGCCAGCAGTCCTTCCCCGGGACAGGGGTTTCTGGAGACCCAGTACTTC.

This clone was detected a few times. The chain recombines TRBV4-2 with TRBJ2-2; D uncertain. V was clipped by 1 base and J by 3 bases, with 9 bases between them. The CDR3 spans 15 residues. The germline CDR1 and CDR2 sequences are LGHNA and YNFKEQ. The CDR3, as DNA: TGTGCCAGCAGCCAAGCAGATTTGGACACCGGGGAGCTGTTTTTT. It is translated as CASSQADLDTGELFF.

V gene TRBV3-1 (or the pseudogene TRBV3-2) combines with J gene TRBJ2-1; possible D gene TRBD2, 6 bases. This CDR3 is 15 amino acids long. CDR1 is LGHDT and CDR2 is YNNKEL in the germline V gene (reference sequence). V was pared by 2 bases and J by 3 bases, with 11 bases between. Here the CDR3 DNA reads TGTGCCAGCAGCCAAATTGGGCGGGACTACAATGAGCAGTTCTTC. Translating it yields CASSQIGRDYNEQFF.

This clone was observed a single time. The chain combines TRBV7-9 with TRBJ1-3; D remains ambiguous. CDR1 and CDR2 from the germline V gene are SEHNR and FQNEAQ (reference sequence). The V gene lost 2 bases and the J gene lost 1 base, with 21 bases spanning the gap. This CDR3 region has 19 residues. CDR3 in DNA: TGTGCCAGCAGCTTAAGGGCCGTAGGGTCAGCCGCATCTGGAAACACCATATATTTT. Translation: CASSLRAVGSAASGNTIYF.

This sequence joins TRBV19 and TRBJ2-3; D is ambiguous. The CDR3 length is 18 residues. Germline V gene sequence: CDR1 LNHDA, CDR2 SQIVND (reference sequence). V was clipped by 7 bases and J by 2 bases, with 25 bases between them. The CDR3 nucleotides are TGTGCCAGTAAGATCGCCCACTACAACCAAAGATCCACAGATACGCAGTATTTT. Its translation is CASKIAHYNQRSTDTQYF. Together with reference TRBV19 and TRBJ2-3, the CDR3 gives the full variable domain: DGGITQSPKYLFRKEGQNVTLSCEQNLNHDAMYWYRQDPGQGLRLIYYSQIVNDFQKGDIAEGYSVSREKKESFPLTVTSAQKNPTAFYLCASKIAHYNQRSTDTQYFGPGTRLTVL.

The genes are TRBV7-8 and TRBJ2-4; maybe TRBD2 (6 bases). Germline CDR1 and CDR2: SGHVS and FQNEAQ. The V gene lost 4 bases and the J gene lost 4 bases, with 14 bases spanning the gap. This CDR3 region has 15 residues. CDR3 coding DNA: TGTGCCAGCAGCTGGGCGGGGCAGGGTAAAAACATTCAGTACTTC. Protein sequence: CASSWAGQGKNIQYF.

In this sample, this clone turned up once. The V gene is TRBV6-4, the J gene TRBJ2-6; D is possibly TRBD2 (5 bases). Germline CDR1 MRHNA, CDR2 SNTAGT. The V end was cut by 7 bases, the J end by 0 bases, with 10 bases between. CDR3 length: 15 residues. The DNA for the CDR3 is TGTGCCAGCAAGGACGGGGACTCTGGGGCCAACGTCCTGACTTTC. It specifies CASKDGDSGANVLTF.

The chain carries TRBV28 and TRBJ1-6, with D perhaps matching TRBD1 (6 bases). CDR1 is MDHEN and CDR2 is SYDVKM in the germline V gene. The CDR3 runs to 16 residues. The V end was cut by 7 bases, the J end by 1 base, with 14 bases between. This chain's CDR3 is CASTVGARSYNSPLHF. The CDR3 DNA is TGTGCCAGCACCGTGGGGGCACGGTCCTATAATTCACCCCTCCACTTT.

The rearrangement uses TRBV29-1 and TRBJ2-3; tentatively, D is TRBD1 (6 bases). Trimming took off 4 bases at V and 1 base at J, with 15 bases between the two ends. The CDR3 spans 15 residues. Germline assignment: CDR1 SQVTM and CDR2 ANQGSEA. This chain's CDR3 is CSVALTGTGTDTQYF. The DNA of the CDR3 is TGCAGCGTTGCCCTCACAGGGACGGGCACAGATACGCAGTATTTT.

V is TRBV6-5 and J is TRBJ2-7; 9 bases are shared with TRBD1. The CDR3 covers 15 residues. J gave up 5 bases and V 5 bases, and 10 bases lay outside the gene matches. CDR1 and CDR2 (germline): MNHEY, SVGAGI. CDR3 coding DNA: TGTGCCAGCAGTAAACCCGGGACAGGGTCGCACGAGCAGTACTTC. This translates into CASSKPGTGSHEQYF.

CDR3 sequence (DNA): TGTGCCAGCAGCCCATCCACCCGGGGACTAGCGGGGGGCTGGGACACCGGGGAGCTGTTTTTT. Protein product: CASSPSTRGLAGGWDTGELFF. J is TRBJ2-2 and V is TRBV7-7; 15 bases match TRBD2. The V gene's germline CDR1 is SSHAT and CDR2 FNYEAQ (reference sequence). CDR3 length: 21 amino acids. Trimming at V came to 5 bases and at J to 3 bases, leaving 16 bases not matched to a gene.

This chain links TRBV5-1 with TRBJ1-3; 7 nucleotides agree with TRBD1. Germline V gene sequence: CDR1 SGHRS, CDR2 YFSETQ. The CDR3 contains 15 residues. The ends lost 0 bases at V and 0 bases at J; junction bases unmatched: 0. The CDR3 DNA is TGCGCCAGCAGCTTGGGGACAGGCTCTGGAAACACCATATATTTT. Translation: CASSLGTGSGNTIYF.

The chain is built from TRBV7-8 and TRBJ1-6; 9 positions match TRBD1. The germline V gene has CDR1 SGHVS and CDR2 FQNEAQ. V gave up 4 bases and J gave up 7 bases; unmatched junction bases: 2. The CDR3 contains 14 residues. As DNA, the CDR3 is TGTGCCAGCAGCTCCGGGACAGGGAATTCACCCCTCCACTTT. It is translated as CASSSGTGNSPLHF.

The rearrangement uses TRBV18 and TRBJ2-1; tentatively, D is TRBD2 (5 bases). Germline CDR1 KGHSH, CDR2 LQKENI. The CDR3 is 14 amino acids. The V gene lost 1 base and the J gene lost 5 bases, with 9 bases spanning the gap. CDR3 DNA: TGTGCCAGCTCACCACTAACTAGGAACAATGAGCAGTTCTTC. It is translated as CASSPLTRNNEQFF.

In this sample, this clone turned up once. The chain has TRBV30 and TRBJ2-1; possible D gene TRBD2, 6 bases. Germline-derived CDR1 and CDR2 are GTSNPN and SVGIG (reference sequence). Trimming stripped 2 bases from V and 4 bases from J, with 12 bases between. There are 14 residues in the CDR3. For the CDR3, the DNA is TGTGCCTGGAGTATTAGCGGTTGGTACAATGAGCAGTTCTTC. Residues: CAWSISGWYNEQFF.

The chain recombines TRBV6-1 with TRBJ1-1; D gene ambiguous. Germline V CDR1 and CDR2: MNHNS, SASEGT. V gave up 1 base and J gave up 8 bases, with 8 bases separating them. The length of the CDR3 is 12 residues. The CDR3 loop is CASSEVGREAFF. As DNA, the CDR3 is TGTGCCAGCAGTGAAGTCGGCAGAGAAGCTTTCTTT.

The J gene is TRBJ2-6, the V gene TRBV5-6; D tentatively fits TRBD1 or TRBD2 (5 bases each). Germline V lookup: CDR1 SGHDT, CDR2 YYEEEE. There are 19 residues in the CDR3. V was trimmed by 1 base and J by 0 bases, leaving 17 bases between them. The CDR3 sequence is CASSLFGTETYSGANVLTF. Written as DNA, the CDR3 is TGTGCCAGCAGCTTGTTTGGGACGGAAACTTACTCTGGGGCCAACGTCCTGACTTTC.

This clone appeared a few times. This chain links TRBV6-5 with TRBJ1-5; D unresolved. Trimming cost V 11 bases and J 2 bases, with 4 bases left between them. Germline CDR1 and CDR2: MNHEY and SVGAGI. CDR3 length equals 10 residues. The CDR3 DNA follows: TGTGCCGTCGGCAATCAGCCCCAGCATTTT. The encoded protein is CAVGNQPQHF.

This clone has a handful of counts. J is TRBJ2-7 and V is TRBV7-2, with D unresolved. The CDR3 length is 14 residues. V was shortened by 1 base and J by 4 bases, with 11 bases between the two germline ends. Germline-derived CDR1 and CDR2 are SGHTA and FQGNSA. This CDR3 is CASSLEASRYEQYF. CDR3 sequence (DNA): TGTGCCAGCAGCTTAGAGGCCAGCCGTTACGAGCAGTACTTC.

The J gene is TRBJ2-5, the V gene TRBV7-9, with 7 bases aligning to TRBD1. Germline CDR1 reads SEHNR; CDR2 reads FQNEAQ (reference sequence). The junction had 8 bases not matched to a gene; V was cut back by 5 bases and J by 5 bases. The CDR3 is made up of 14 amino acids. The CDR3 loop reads CASSPDRVRETQYF. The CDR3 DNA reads TGTGCCAGCAGCCCTGACAGGGTGCGTGAGACCCAGTACTTC. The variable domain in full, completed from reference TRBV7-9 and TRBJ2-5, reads DTGVSQNPRHKITKRGQNVTFRCDPISEHNRLYWYRQTLGQGPEFLTYFQNEAQLEKSRLLSDRFSAERPKGSFSTLEIQRTEQGDSAMYLCASSPDRVRETQYFGPGTRLLVL.

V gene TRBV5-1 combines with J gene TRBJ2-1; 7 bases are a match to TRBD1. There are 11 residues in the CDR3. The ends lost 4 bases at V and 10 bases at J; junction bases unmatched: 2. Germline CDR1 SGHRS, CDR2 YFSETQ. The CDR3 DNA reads TGCGCCAGCAGCCTGGACAGGGAGCAGTTCTTC. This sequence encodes CASSLDREQFF.

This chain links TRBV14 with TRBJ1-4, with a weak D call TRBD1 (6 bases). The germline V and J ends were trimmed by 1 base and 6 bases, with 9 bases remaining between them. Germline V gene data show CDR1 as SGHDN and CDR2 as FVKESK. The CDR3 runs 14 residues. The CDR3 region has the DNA TGTGCCAGCAGCCAAGCAGGACAGTATGAAAAACTGTTTTTT. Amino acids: CASSQAGQYEKLFF.

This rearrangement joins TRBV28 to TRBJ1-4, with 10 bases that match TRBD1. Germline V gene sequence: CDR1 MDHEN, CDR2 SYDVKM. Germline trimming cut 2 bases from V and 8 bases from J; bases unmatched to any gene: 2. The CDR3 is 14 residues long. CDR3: CASSLGTGVEKLFF. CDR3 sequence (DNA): TGTGCCAGCAGTTTAGGGACAGGGGTCGAAAAACTGTTTTTT.